These 11 T cell receptor beta chains originate from one sample sequenced in a study of T cell clones after liver transplantation. Produced via immunoSEQ multiplex PCR; TCRdb's table is partial and in-frame only. The data hold over 45,000 clones, with about 69% observed a single time. The sample was CD4+ T cells from blood, taken approximately 52 months after liver transplant. These receptors came from a human patient who received a liver transplant. Some T cells may have come from the graft donor.

The gene calls are TRBV14 and TRBJ1-3; D possibly corresponds to TRBD1 (6 bases). V was shortened by 1 base and J by 0 bases, with 10 bases between the two germline ends. The CDR3 sequence is 16 residues long. Per germline, CDR1 SGHDN and CDR2 FVKESK. The CDR3 loop reads CASSQARTASGNTIYF. The CDR3 DNA reads TGTGCCAGCAGCCAAGCTAGGACAGCCTCTGGAAACACCATATATTTT.

The chain combines TRBV11-2 with TRBJ2-3; 9 nucleotides align to TRBD2. In germline, CDR1 is SGHAT, CDR2 FQNNGV. V lost 1 base to trimming and J lost 3 bases; unmatched junction nucleotides: 11. There are 18 residues in the CDR3. The CDR3 is CASSLAPVAGGLTDTQYF. The CDR3 DNA reads TGTGCCAGCAGCTTAGCCCCGGTCGCGGGGGGGCTTACAGATACGCAGTATTTT. Full variable domain (remainder filled in from reference TRBV11-2 and TRBJ2-3): EAGVAQSPRYKIIEKRQSVAFWCNPISGHATLYWYQQILGQGPKLLIQFQNNGVVDDSQLPKDRFSAERLKGVDSTLKIQPAKLEDSAVYLCASSLAPVAGGLTDTQYFGPGTRLTVL.

The chain joins TRBV7-8 to TRBJ1-6, with D possibly being TRBD1 (5 bases). This CDR3 has 15 amino acids. V dropped 4 bases and J dropped 6 bases, with 13 bases sitting between them. In germline, CDR1 is SGHVS, CDR2 FQNEAQ. The CDR3 spells CASSYGGPFNSPLHF. CDR3 nucleotide sequence: TGTGCCAGCAGCTATGGGGGTCCCTTTAATTCACCCCTCCACTTT.

The table lists this clone with a few counts. This chain joins TRBV5-4 and TRBJ2-1; 9 bases map to TRBD1. Germline V gives CDR1 SGHNT, CDR2 YYREEE (reference sequence). The CDR3 spans 15 residues. The V and J ends lost 4 bases and 7 bases, in that order; junction bases with no gene match: 9. The CDR3 DNA reads TGTGCCAGCAGCCTCGGGACAGGGTTTACGAATGAGCAGTTCTTC. It specifies CASSLGTGFTNEQFF.

V and J are TRBV28 and TRBJ1-5; 9 nucleotides line up with TRBD1. This CDR3 is built from 15 residues. With V trimmed by 6 bases and J by 3 bases, 6 bases remained unmatched. The germline gives CDR1 MDHEN, CDR2 SYDVKM. DNA for the CDR3: TGTGCCAGCAGATCAGGACAGGGGTTCAATCAGCCCCAGCATTTT. It codes for CASRSGQGFNQPQHF.

The chain links TRBV11-2 to TRBJ1-2; perhaps TRBD1 as D (6 bases). Germline-derived CDR1 and CDR2 are SGHAT and FQNNGV. V shed 4 bases and J shed 7 bases, with 13 bases lying between them. There are 13 residues in the CDR3. The CDR3 is CASSSIDRSGYTF. For the CDR3, the DNA is TGTGCCAGCAGCTCCATCGACAGGTCTGGCTACACCTTC.

The chain couples TRBV2 to TRBJ2-4, with TRBD2 identical over 9 bases. The CDR3 consists of 15 residues. The trim removed 7 bases at V and 5 bases at J, leaving 9 bases unmatched. Looked up from germline, CDR1 is SNHLY and CDR2 is FYNNEI. The CDR3 loop is CASTPVSGGQNIQYF. In nucleotides, the CDR3 is TGTGCCAGCACCCCCGTTAGCGGGGGTCAAAACATTCAGTACTTC.

V is TRBV27 and J is TRBJ2-7; 10 positions agree with TRBD1. The CDR3 covers 14 residues. From germline, CDR1 is MNHEY and CDR2 SMNVEV (reference sequence). After removal of 8 bases from V and 1 base from J, the junction contained 5 bases not matched to a gene. In nucleotides, the CDR3 is TGTGCCAGCCGCCCGGACAGGGGGTCCTACGAGCAGTACTTC. Protein product: CASRPDRGSYEQYF.

This chain uses TRBV28 with TRBJ2-3; 11 bases are shared with TRBD2. The CDR3 extends over 16 amino acids. V gave up 5 bases and J gave up 1 base; unmatched junction bases: 5. Germline lookup yields CDR1 MDHEN and CDR2 SYDVKM. CDR3 sequence (DNA): TGTGCCAGCAGTCCCAGACTAGCGGGGCGCACAGATACGCAGTATTTT. Amino acid sequence: CASSPRLAGRTDTQYF.

This chain uses TRBV7-8 with TRBJ2-1; D is unclear. Germline V lookup: CDR1 SGHVS, CDR2 FQNEAQ. CDR3 size: 14 residues. The V end lost 6 bases, the J end lost 14 bases, and 23 bases lay between the germline ends. The CDR3 loop is CASRSAEAESRKFF. The CDR3 coding sequence is TGTGCCAGCAGGTCCGCTGAGGCCGAAAGTCGAAAGTTCTTC.

V and J are TRBV9 and TRBJ2-7, with D unclear. With 0 bases removed from V and 1 base from J, the gap between germline ends came to 8 bases. Germline V gene lookup returns CDR1 SGDLS and CDR2 YYNGEE. The CDR3 extends over 14 amino acids. This CDR3 reads CASSVEMVSYEQYF. DNA for the CDR3: TGTGCCAGCAGCGTAGAAATGGTTTCCTACGAGCAGTACTTC. The entire variable domain, with the rest obtained from reference TRBV9 and TRBJ2-7, is as follows: DSGVTQTPKHLITATGQRVTLRCSPRSGDLSVYWYQQSLDQGLQFLIQYYNGEERAKGNILERFSAQQFPDLHSELNLSSLELGDSALYFCASSVEMVSYEQYFGPGTRLTVT.